The 25 T cell receptor beta chains reported below all come from one sample, sequenced in a study of shared clonotypes between healthy human individuals (dated by TCRdb to the early 2020s). Receptor amplification or capture employed the immunoSEQ multiplex PCR assay. Drawn from immuneACCESS, this table holds only the in-frame rearrangements with V and J called that TCRdb kept. Clones are partly lost; checked studies trace under half to an unresolved V gene and leave the rest unexplained. Present in this sample are some 1,400,000 clones, over 95% of which were seen just once. 1.2% of the sample is held by the ten biggest clonotypes. Sequenced sample: naive CD4+ T cells sorted from blood. Taken with the paper, the label for cell subset or site translates to: CD45RA+ positively selected. The receptors were gathered from a man under 40 in good health.

The chain carries TRBV6-1 and TRBJ2-7; TRBD2 might be the D (6 bases). Trimming shortened V by 4 bases and J by 2 bases, and 15 bases separated the two germline ends. The V gene's germline CDR1 is MNHNS and CDR2 SASEGT. The CDR3 has 15 amino acids. CDR3 nucleotide sequence: TGTGCCAGCAGTGGTCTAGCGAGGAACCCCTACGAGCAGTACTTC. This sequence encodes CASSGLARNPYEQYF.

The J gene is TRBJ2-5, the V gene TRBV7-9; D call uncertain. CDR1 SEHNR and CDR2 FQNEAQ come from the germline V gene (reference sequence). The CDR3 is 13 amino acids. The V gene lost 5 bases and the J gene lost 0 bases, with 7 bases spanning the gap. CDR3 bases: TGTGCCAGCAGCCTTTACAACCAAGAGACCCAGTACTTC. Translating it yields CASSLYNQETQYF.

The chain combines TRBV5-5 with TRBJ2-7; D not resolved. The V end lost 4 bases, the J end lost 4 bases, and 21 bases lay between the germline ends. The CDR3 consists of 16 residues. The germline gives CDR1 SGHKS, CDR2 YYEKEE (reference sequence). The CDR3 sequence is CASSPVVGGIRYEQYF. The CDR3 DNA is TGTGCCAGCAGCCCGGTTGTAGGCGGTATTAGATACGAGCAGTACTTC.

This chain joins TRBV6-5 and TRBJ2-2; D is possibly TRBD2 (5 bases). The germline gives CDR1 MNHEY, CDR2 SVGAGI. This CDR3 has 13 residues. V was clipped by 8 bases and J by 7 bases, with 14 bases between them. CDR3 sequence (DNA): TGTGCCAGCGGTCGGGGAGTAGGCGGGGAGCTGTTTTTT. As protein: CASGRGVGGELFF.

The chain links TRBV5-1 to TRBJ2-1, with D perhaps matching TRBD2 (6 bases). From germline, CDR1 is SGHRS and CDR2 YFSETQ. The CDR3 length is 15 residues. V lost 4 bases to trimming and J lost 4 bases, with 15 bases between them. CDR3 loop: CASSAGTRRYNEQFF. CDR3 nucleotides: TGCGCCAGCAGCGCGGGAACCAGGAGGTACAATGAGCAGTTCTTC. Full variable domain (outside the CDR3, taken from reference TRBV5-1 and TRBJ2-1): KAGVTQTPRYLIKTRGQQVTLSCSPISGHRSVSWYQQTPGQGLQFLFEYFSETQRNKGNFPGRFSGRQFSNSRSEMNVSTLELGDSALYLCASSAGTRRYNEQFFGPGTRLTVL.

The V and J genes are TRBV28 and TRBJ1-5; TRBD1 matches 12 bases. There are 19 residues in the CDR3. Per germline, CDR1 MDHEN and CDR2 SYDVKM. V trimming: 5 bases; J trimming: 1 base; junction bases outside the gene matches: 12. CDR3: CASSPWGTGGGMSNQPQHF. The CDR3 coding sequence is TGTGCCAGCAGTCCATGGGGGACAGGGGGCGGCATGAGCAATCAGCCCCAGCATTTT.

The chain has TRBV5-4 and TRBJ2-1; a possible D gene is TRBD2 (5 bases). The CDR3 sequence is 14 residues long. Germline values: CDR1 SGHNT, CDR2 YYREEE (reference sequence). Trimming removed 3 bases at V and 4 bases at J, with 11 bases between. The CDR3 loop is CASSSPGIYNEQFF. The CDR3 nucleotides read TGTGCCAGCAGCTCGCCGGGAATTTACAATGAGCAGTTCTTC.

The CDR3 DNA follows: TGTGCCAGCTCAATCGCGGAGCCGGATCAGCCCCAGCATTTT. Encoded protein: CASSIAEPDQPQHF. This chain links TRBV18 with TRBJ1-5, with D uncertain. V was pared by 5 bases and J by 5 bases, with 13 bases between. CDR1 and CDR2 (germline): KGHSH, LQKENI. This CDR3 comprises 14 residues.

This chain uses TRBV5-5 with TRBJ1-4, with no clear D. The CDR3 consists of 15 residues. The germline V gene encodes CDR1 SGHKS and CDR2 YYEKEE (reference sequence). Trimming stripped 6 bases from V and 8 bases from J, with 20 bases between. CDR3 protein: CASTLKTEGHEKLFF. The DNA for the CDR3 is TGTGCCAGCACCTTAAAGACGGAAGGTCACGAAAAACTGTTTTTT.

Turning to this clone: Within the sample, other DNA sequences also encode this same CDR3. The CDR3 region has the DNA TGTGCCAGCTCACCGGGACTAGCGGGAGTCTCCTACGAGCAGTACTTC. Translated, it gives CASSPGLAGVSYEQYF. This rearrangement joins TRBV18 to TRBJ2-7, with 14 bases aligning to TRBD2. V was clipped by 3 bases and J by 0 bases; unmatched bases: 1. Germline assignment: CDR1 KGHSH and CDR2 LQKENI. This CDR3 is 16 amino acids long.

The V call is TRBV7-2, the J call TRBJ2-3; 8 bases are shared with TRBD2. V was pared by 5 bases and J by 2 bases, with 9 bases of the junction left unmatched. The CDR3 covers 16 residues. CDR1 is SGHTA and CDR2 is FQGNSA in the germline V gene. The CDR3 DNA is TGTGCCAGCAGCCCCCTAGCGGGCCCATCCACAGATACGCAGTATTTT. Amino acids: CASSPLAGPSTDTQYF. The entire variable domain, with the rest obtained from reference TRBV7-2 and TRBJ2-3, is as follows: GAGVSQSPSNKVTEKGKDVELRCDPISGHTALYWYRQSLGQGLEFLIYFQGNSAPDKSGLPSDRFSAERTGGSVSTLTIQRTQQEDSAVYLCASSPLAGPSTDTQYFGPGTRLTVL.

The chain joins TRBV5-1 to TRBJ1-1; D is perhaps TRBD1 (5 bases). The CDR3 consists of 15 residues. Germline-derived CDR1 and CDR2 are SGHRS and YFSETQ. Trimming removed 0 bases at V and 5 bases at J, with 14 bases between. CDR3 nucleotide sequence: TGCGCCAGCAGCTTGGCCTTAGGGGCGGAAACTGAAGCTTTCTTT. It yields the protein CASSLALGAETEAFF. Full variable domain (rest looked up from reference TRBV5-1 and TRBJ1-1): KAGVTQTPRYLIKTRGQQVTLSCSPISGHRSVSWYQQTPGQGLQFLFEYFSETQRNKGNFPGRFSGRQFSNSRSEMNVSTLELGDSALYLCASSLALGAETEAFFGQGTRLTVV.

The chain couples TRBV5-6 to TRBJ1-2; TRBD1 matches at 7 bases. Germline V lookup: CDR1 SGHDT, CDR2 YYEEEE. The CDR3 extends over 17 amino acids. V gave up 6 bases and J gave up 4 bases; unmatched junction bases: 18. The CDR3 DNA reads TGTGCCAGCATATTCGGGACAGATTACCCCCTAGGCTATGGCTACACCTTC. It codes for CASIFGTDYPLGYGYTF.

The chain couples TRBV11-2 to TRBJ2-7, with 9 bases fitting TRBD2. This CDR3 is 16 amino acids long. V trimming: 0 bases; J trimming: 4 bases; junction bases outside the gene matches: 7. CDR1 is SGHAT and CDR2 is FQNNGV in the germline V gene. DNA of the CDR3: TGTGCCAGCAGCTTAGAGATTAGCGGGAGATCTTACGAGCAGTACTTC. It codes for CASSLEISGRSYEQYF.

For this clone: Different DNA sequences within this sample yield the same CDR3. The chain has TRBV29-1 and TRBJ1-1, with D possibly being TRBD1 (5 bases). The V end lost 5 bases, the J end lost 0 bases, and 10 bases lay between the germline ends. Germline V gene sequence: CDR1 SQVTM, CDR2 ANQGSEA. CDR3 size: 13 residues. CDR3 sequence reads: CSVTGRLNTEAFF. The CDR3 DNA reads as TGCAGCGTTACGGGGCGCTTGAACACTGAAGCTTTCTTT.

A word on this clone: This sample includes further DNA sequences coding for the same CDR3. The chain joins TRBV10-1 to TRBJ1-1, with D maybe TRBD1 (6 bases). In germline, CDR1 is WNHNN, CDR2 SYGVQD (reference sequence). Deletions cut 3 bases from V and 4 bases from J, with 9 bases between. This CDR3 spans 13 amino acids. The CDR3 sequence is CASSDRGGTEAFF. CDR3 in DNA: TGCGCCAGCAGTGACAGGGGAGGCACTGAAGCTTTCTTT.

This rearrangement joins TRBV11-2 to TRBJ1-2; TRBD1 might be the D (6 bases). The CDR3 is 12 residues long. Germline CDR1 SGHAT, CDR2 FQNNGV. V was shortened by 8 bases and J by 7 bases, with 14 bases between the two germline ends. In DNA form, the CDR3 reads TGTGCCAGCGGATTACAGGGCTCTGGCTACACCTTC. Translating gives CASGLQGSGYTF.

The gene calls are TRBV9 and TRBJ1-3; D is ambiguous. The CDR3 consists of 15 residues. The germline V and J ends were trimmed by 3 bases and 1 base, with 11 bases remaining between them. Per germline, CDR1 SGDLS and CDR2 YYNGEE. CDR3 bases: TGTGCCAGCAGCGCCGGGATACCTTCTGGAAACACCATATATTTT. It codes for CASSAGIPSGNTIYF.

A single count supports this clone. V gene TRBV11-2 combines with J gene TRBJ1-5; tentative D call: TRBD1 (6 bases). The CDR3 loop spans 15 amino acids. Germline CDR1 SGHAT, CDR2 FQNNGV. V lost 0 bases and J 2 bases, leaving 8 bases between the germline ends. CDR3 in DNA: TGTGCCAGCAGCTTAGACCCAGGGGGCAATCAGCCCCAGCATTTT. As protein: CASSLDPGGNQPQHF.

This chain uses TRBV6-1 with TRBJ2-7; the match to TRBD2 covers 8 bases. With V trimmed by 3 bases and J by 3 bases, 4 bases remained unmatched. This CDR3 is 14 amino acids long. The germline V gene has CDR1 MNHNS and CDR2 SASEGT. The CDR3 loop reads CASSDLAGFYEQYF. DNA of the CDR3: TGTGCCAGCAGTGACCTAGCGGGTTTCTACGAGCAGTACTTC.

This chain joins TRBV5-1 and TRBJ2-5; TRBD2 aligns across 15 bases. This CDR3 has 17 residues. Germline V CDR1 and CDR2: SGHRS, YFSETQ. V dropped 3 bases and J dropped 4; count of bases not matched to a gene: 7. The CDR3 loop reads CASSSGTSGRLRETQYF. The CDR3 DNA is TGCGCCAGCAGCTCCGGGACTAGCGGGAGGTTACGAGAGACCCAGTACTTC.

The gene calls are TRBV7-8 and TRBJ2-1; D unresolved. The germline V gene encodes CDR1 SGHVS and CDR2 FQNEAQ. CDR3 length equals 13 residues. With 3 bases removed from V and 7 bases from J, the gap between germline ends came to 10 bases. CDR3 loop: CASSLAGMNEQFF. DNA for the CDR3: TGTGCCAGCAGCTTGGCCGGTATGAATGAGCAGTTCTTC.

V is TRBV7-9 and J is TRBJ2-1; 7 nucleotides line up with TRBD1. From germline, CDR1 is SEHNR and CDR2 FQNEAQ (reference sequence). V shed 4 bases, J shed 9 bases, and the junction held 3 bases outside the gene matches. This CDR3 has 12 amino acids. CDR3 nucleotide sequence: TGTGCCAGCAGCTCCCGGACAGGTGAGCAGTTCTTC. It is translated as CASSSRTGEQFF.

Here the CDR3 DNA reads TGTGCCTGGAGCTCTTCTGGCGGGTTCTCCTACGAGCAGTACTTC. Translation: CAWSSSGGFSYEQYF. This chain joins TRBV30 and TRBJ2-7, with D maybe TRBD2 (5 bases). Germline CDR1 GTSNPN, CDR2 SVGIG (reference sequence). The ends were cut back, 3 bases at V and 0 bases at J, with 15 bases in the middle. This CDR3 has 15 amino acids.

V gene TRBV19 combines with J gene TRBJ2-7, with D unresolved. Trimming cost V 7 bases and J 4 bases, with 8 bases left between them. This CDR3 contains 11 residues. Germline V CDR1 and CDR2: LNHDA, SQIVND (reference sequence). CDR3 coding DNA: TGTGCCAGTACCTGGGGTTACGAGCAGTACTTC. It codes for CASTWGYEQYF.